Listed below are T cell receptor beta chains from one sample, sequenced in a study of CD8+ T cells in alopecia areata. The table came from immunoSEQ multiplex PCR; TCRdb's copy has only in-frame clones and leaves some out. The sample shows approximately 280,000 clones, 55% to 75% of them seen only once. The sequences come from CD4+ T cells sorted from blood, collected at week 24, from a patient treated with tofacitinib. The origin of the receptors is a human donor with alopecia areata. The CDR3 runs from the conserved cysteine through the conserved F or W. A D gene is named only where the DNA matches it firmly. Clone size is given for some rows only: seen once, a few or many times, or a class if the clone is expanded.

13,TRBJ2-5,TRBV7-7,NA,TRBD2,TGTGCTAGCAGTTCCGGGAGGATGGAGACCCAGTACTTC,CASSSGRMETQYF
13,TRBJ1-1,TRBV29-1,NA,NA,TGCAGCGTTGTCAAATTCGGAACCGAACGAGCTTTCTTT,CSVVKFGTERAFF
14,TRBJ2-3,TRBV10-3,few,NA,TGTGCCATCAGTGAGGCTCCGTCCACAGATACGCAGTATTTT,CAISEAPSTDTQYF
15,TRBJ2-7,TRBV4-1,NA,NA,TGCGCCAGCAGCCAACCCAGGGGGACTTCCTACGAGCAGTACTTC,CASSQPRGTSYEQYF
14,TRBJ1-2,TRBV30,NA,TRBD1,TGTGCCTGGAGTGTCCAAGGGACAGGAGGAGGCTACACCTTC,CAWSVQGTGGGYTF
14,TRBJ2-3,TRBV30,NA,NA,TGTGCCTGGAGTGGCCACCGGCTCACAGATACGCAGTATTTT,CAWSGHRLTDTQYF
15,TRBJ1-1,TRBV25-1,NA,NA,TGTGCCAGCAGTGAAGCGGGGAGGAGTAACACTGAAGCTTTCTTT,CASSEAGRSNTEAFF
14,TRBJ2-3,TRBV29-1,NA,TRBD2,TGCAGCGTTATTACTAGCGGGGGGTCAGATACGCAGTATTTT,CSVITSGGSDTQYF
14,TRBJ1-1,TRBV13,NA,NA,TGTGCCAGCAGCCCCAGGAAGGGGACCACTGAAGCTTTCTTT,CASSPRKGTTEAFF
13,TRBJ1-6,TRBV5-1,NA,NA,TGCGCCAGCAGCTTTCAAACTGGTTCACCCCTCCACTTT,CASSFQTGSPLHF
17,TRBJ1-2,TRBV4-1,NA,TRBD1,TGCGCCAGCAGCCCAGGGGGACAGGGGGCAATATTTTTTGGCTACACCTTC,CASSPGGQGAIFFGYTF
14,TRBJ1-1,TRBV29-1,NA,NA,TGCAGCGTTGTCGCCACAGGGACTGGGACTGAAGCTTTCTTT,CSVVATGTGTEAFF
14,TRBJ2-1,TRBV7-2,NA,TRBD1,TGTGCCAGCAGCCCAAGACAGGGGGCGAATGAGCAGTTCTTC,CASSPRQGANEQFF
14,TRBJ2-3,TRBV10-3,few,TRBD2,TGTGCCATCTCTTTCGGCGGGGGGGCGGATACGCAGTATTTT,CAISFGGGADTQYF
13,TRBJ2-5,TRBV29-1,NA,NA,TGCAGCGTTGATGCGGCAGGATCGGAGACCCAGTACTTC,CSVDAAGSETQYF
16,TRBJ2-7,TRBV5-1,NA,TRBD1,TGCGCCAGCAGCTACACCCGGACAGGCTACTCCTACGAGCAGTACTTC,CASSYTRTGYSYEQYF
14,TRBJ2-3,TRBV25-1,NA,NA,TGTGCCAGTTCCACCTCGGGGTACACAGATACGCAGTATTTT,CASSTSGYTDTQYF
17,TRBJ2-6,TRBV30,NA,NA,TGTGCCTGGAAAAGACCCGGGGGCCTCGCTGGGGCCAACGTCCTGACTTTC,CAWKRPGGLAGANVLTF
15,TRBJ1-5,TRBV18,NA,NA,TGTGCCAGCTCACCACCAGCAAGGGGCAGCCAGCCCCAGCATTTT,CASSPPARGSQPQHF
13,TRBJ2-5,TRBV7-2,many,TRBD1,TGTGCCAGCCGCCGGGACAGACAAGAGACCCAGTACTTC,CASRRDRQETQYF
15,TRBJ2-5,TRBV10-3,NA,TRBD1,TGTGCCATCAGTCCGGGACAGGGTGTCCAAGAGACCCAGTACTTC,CAISPGQGVQETQYF
11,TRBJ2-7,TRBV2,NA,NA,TGTGCCAGCACCTTATCCTACGAGCAGTACTTC,CASTLSYEQYF
15,TRBJ1-1,TRBV5-1,NA,TRBD1,TGCGCCAGCAGCGTATCGCAGGGGGGTCCGGCTGAAGCTTTCTTT,CASSVSQGGPAEAFF
14,TRBJ1-5,TRBV7-8,NA,NA,TGTGCCAGCAGCCCCCTGTACACTCGCCAGCCCCAGCATTTT,CASSPLYTRQPQHF
13,TRBJ2-2,TRBV5-4,NA,NA,TGTGCCAGCAGCTTTGGGAACACCGGGGAGCTGTTTTTT,CASSFGNTGELFF
17,TRBJ2-5,TRBV5-4,NA,TRBD2,TGTGCCAGCAGCCAAGATCATGCGTCGGGGGGTCAAGAGACCCAGTACTTC,CASSQDHASGGQETQYF
14,TRBJ1-4,TRBV30,NA,TRBD1,TGTGCCTGGAGTACCCAGGGGGCTAATGAAAAACTGTTTTTT,CAWSTQGANEKLFF
14,TRBJ2-2,TRBV4-1,few,NA,TGCGCCAGCAGCCAAGGTCTACTCTATGGGGAGCTGTTTTTT,CASSQGLLYGELFF
15,TRBJ2-1,TRBV5-4,NA,NA,TGTGCCAGCAGTCCTAGGGACGGCTCCTACAATGAGCAGTTCTTC,CASSPRDGSYNEQFF
18,TRBJ2-6,TRBV30,NA,TRBD1,TGTGCCTGGCTGCGGGACAGGGGTCCCCTCTCTGGGGCCAACGTCCTGACTTTC,CAWLRDRGPLSGANVLTF
13,TRBJ1-6,TRBV30,NA,NA,TGTGCCTGGAGTGTCAAAAATAATTCACCCCTCCACTTT,CAWSVKNNSPLHF
14,TRBJ2-5,TRBV7-8,NA,TRBD2,TGTGCCAGCGCCTCGCGGGGGGACCAAGAGACCCAGTACTTC,CASASRGDQETQYF
12,TRBJ1-1,TRBV30,NA,NA,TGTGCCTGGAGTCGAGTACAGGACGCGTGGATCTTT,CAWSRVQDAWIF
14,TRBJ1-6,TRBV7-9,few,NA,TGTGCCAGCAGCTTAGAAGGGTTCGGATCACCCCTCCACTTT,CASSLEGFGSPLHF
13,TRBJ2-3,TRBV2,NA,NA,TGTGCCAGCAGTGTAGGGGCCGGAGATACGCAGTATTTT,CASSVGAGDTQYF
13,TRBJ1-3,TRBV5-1,NA,NA,TGCGCCAGCCGGACGGGCTCTGGAAACACCATATATTTT,CASRTGSGNTIYF
17,TRBJ1-5,TRBV29-1,NA,TRBD1,TGCAGCGTTGGTGAGGACAGGGGGAGGTTGGGCAATCAGCCCCAGCATTTT,CSVGEDRGRLGNQPQHF
12,TRBJ1-1,TRBV2,NA,NA,TGTGCCAGCAGTGAATGGATAACAGAAGCTTTCTTT,CASSEWITEAFF
15,TRBJ2-5,TRBV7-6,NA,TRBD2,TGTGCCAGCAGCCGCGGGACTAGCGGCCAAGAGACCCAGTACTTC,CASSRGTSGQETQYF
15,TRBJ2-7,TRBV4-2,NA,TRBD1,TGTGCCAGCAGCCCGCTGACAGGGGAAGGGGACGAGCAGTACTTC,CASSPLTGEGDEQYF
15,TRBJ2-7,TRBV15,NA,NA,TGTGCCACCAGCAGAGTCCCTGCCGGGCCCTACGAGCAGTACTTC,CATSRVPAGPYEQYF
17,TRBJ2-2,TRBV9,few,NA,TGTGCCAGCAGCTCACACCCCGACAGGATAAACACCGGGGAGCTGTTTTTT,CASSSHPDRINTGELFF
13,TRBJ1-5,TRBV19,once,TRBD1,TGTGCCAGTAGTACTTGGGGACAGGACAGCCAGCATTTT,CASSTWGQDSQHF
15,TRBJ2-5,TRBV28,NA,NA,TGTGCCAGCAGTCCGACCACAGGGCAGGGAAAGACCCAGTACTTC,CASSPTTGQGKTQYF
14,TRBJ1-6,TRBV5-5,few,NA,TGTGCCAGCAGCTTGGGGACGGTTAATTCACCCCTCCACTTT,CASSLGTVNSPLHF
13,TRBJ2-1,TRBV29-1,NA,NA,TGCAGCTTCGAATACGCCTCCTACAATGAGCAGTTCTTC,CSFEYASYNEQFF
15,TRBJ1-2,TRBV6-5,NA,NA,TGTGCCAGCAGCCGATCCCTCGACGGCCAGGGGGGCTACACCTTC,CASSRSLDGQGGYTF
15,TRBJ1-5,TRBV4-1,few,NA,TGCGCCAGCAGCCAAGAACCGCGGTTAGGTCAGCCCCAGCATTTT,CASSQEPRLGQPQHF
15,TRBJ2-6,TRBV7-2,NA,NA,TGTGCCAGCAGCTTAGTAAGCTCTGGGGCCAACGTCCTGACTTTC,CASSLVSSGANVLTF
12,TRBJ1-2,TRBV29-1,once,NA,TGCAGCGTTTCACAGGGCGCCTATGGCTACGCCTTC,CSVSQGAYGYAF